This note documents a single TCR beta chain sequence. Antigen specificity is unknown. This entry is derived from a study of blood T cells in healthy people across ages. Study-wide results and caveats: A roughly linear age-dependent decrease characterized TCR beta diversity per million T cells.

Donors were systemically healthy Caucasian individuals from Russia aged roughly 6 to 95 years. A second roughly 7 to 12 cycle PCR used barcoded and J-beta primers. A template-switch adaptor that had 12 random nucleotides put a tag on each cDNA molecule. A single record per CDR3 protein comes from TCRdb applying MiXCR to the 5' RACE reads. Of around 800,000 distinct CDR3 sequences in the sample, roughly 44% were seen once. This CDR3 is 15 amino acids long. Germline assignment: CDR1 SGHKS and CDR2 YYEKEE (reference sequence). V lost 1 base to trimming and J lost 4 bases, with 12 bases between them. Sequencing used blood. This receptor was taken from a man aged 55 to 69 in good health. The chain is built from TRBV5-5 and TRBJ1-5; D is ambiguous. Here the CDR3 reads CASSLIPGANQPQHF. In nucleotides, the CDR3 is TGTGCCAGCAGCTTGATACCGGGAGCAAATCAGCCCCAGCATTTT.